This is a list of T cell receptor beta chains from one sample in a study of technical replicates of blood from a few donors. Assay used: immunoSEQ multiplex PCR; TCRdb lists only in-frame clones, some missing. Of some 10,000 clones detected, approximately 94% appear once; the ten largest clones hold 6% to 8.5%. Sequencing was carried out using PBMCs. These receptors originate from a human donor in good health. Each CDR3 is given with its conserved first and last residue. A D gene is named only where the DNA matches it firmly. Not all rows give a size; the values are once, few, many and, for expanded clones, a class.

clone size,D gene,J gene,V gene,CDR3 protein,CDR3 DNA
NA,TRBD1,TRBJ1-4,TRBV6-5,CASSYGRGSEKLFF,TGTGCCAGCAGTTACGGCAGGGGGTCGGAAAAACTGTTTTTT
NA,TRBD2,TRBJ2-3,TRBV27,CASRRTSEPPDTQYF,TGTGCCAGCAGACGGACTAGCGAGCCCCCAGATACGCAGTATTTT
NA,NA,TRBJ2-3,TRBV7-3,CASSSTGDSTQYF,TGTGCCAGCAGCTCTACGGGAGACAGTACGCAGTATTTT
NA,TRBD2,TRBJ2-7,TRBV18,CASSQSSGTSRHEQYF,TGTGCCAGCTCACAATCCTCCGGGACTAGCCGACACGAGCAGTACTTC
NA,TRBD2,TRBJ2-7,TRBV30,CAWNVLAGEQYF,TGTGCCTGGAATGTGTTAGCGGGCGAGCAGTACTTC
once,NA,TRBJ2-1,TRBV5-1,CASSPTYNEQFF,TGCGCCAGCAGCCCAACCTACAATGAGCAGTTCTTC
NA,TRBD2,TRBJ2-7,TRBV6-4,CASSDSSSGRVHEQYF,TGTGCCAGCAGTGACTCGTCTAGCGGGAGGGTCCACGAGCAGTACTTC
few,TRBD2,TRBJ2-7,TRBV10-1,CASREREGPYEQYF,TGCGCCAGCAGAGAACGGGAGGGCCCCTACGAGCAGTACTTC
NA,NA,TRBJ1-4,TRBV6-6,CASSGGLNEKLFF,TGTGCCAGCAGTGGTGGCCTGAATGAAAAACTGTTTTTT
NA,NA,TRBJ1-2,TRBV30,CASTYSRGYTF,TGTGCCTCCACGTACTCACGGGGCTACACCTTC
NA,TRBD2,TRBJ2-1,TRBV19,CASSIVVGSGSWNEQFF,TGTGCCAGTAGTATCGTGGTTGGTAGCGGGAGTTGGAATGAGCAGTTCTTC
NA,NA,TRBJ1-6,TRBV9,CASSVEGQRNSPLHF,TGTGCCAGCAGCGTCGAAGGACAGCGTAATTCACCCCTCCACTTT
NA,TRBD1,TRBJ1-2,TRBV27,CASSFENPGQDIYGYTF,TGTGCCAGCAGTTTTGAAAACCCGGGACAGGATATCTATGGCTACACCTTC
once,NA,TRBJ2-5,TRBV5-4,CASSLAGVVAETQYF,TGTGCCAGCAGCTTGGCGGGGGTGGTAGCGGAGACCCAGTACTTC
NA,NA,TRBJ2-5,TRBV15,CATGRERETQYF,TGTGCCACCGGACGGGAGAGGGAGACCCAGTACTTC
NA,TRBD1,TRBJ1-2,TRBV7-9,CASSWTGGTTGGYTF,TGTGCCAGCTCGTGGACAGGGGGAACGACGGGTGGCTACACCTTC
once,NA,TRBJ1-3,TRBV6-5,CASNLKGGNTIYF,TGTGCCAGCAACCTTAAGGGGGGAAACACCATATATTTT
NA,NA,TRBJ2-7,TRBV27,CASSPPYPHPSSYEQYF,TGTGCCAGCAGTCCGCCCTACCCGCATCCGAGCTCCTACGAGCAGTACTTC
NA,NA,TRBJ2-5,TRBV29-1,CSVGYARVTTQYF,TGCAGCGTTGGGTACGCGAGGGTTACGACCCAGTACTTC
once,NA,TRBJ1-2,TRBV19,CASSIGAAGYTF,TGTGCCAGTAGTATTGGGGCAGCGGGCTACACCTTC
NA,NA,TRBJ1-4,TRBV5-1,CASSSWFLGQKEKLFF,TGCGCCAGCAGCTCCTGGTTTTTAGGACAGAAGGAAAAACTGTTTTTT
NA,TRBD2,TRBJ2-7,TRBV15,CATQTSGIIGEQYF,TGTGCCACCCAGACTAGCGGGATAATAGGGGAGCAGTACTTC
NA,NA,TRBJ2-1,TRBV10-2,CASASGPADNEQFF,TGCGCCAGCGCAAGCGGGCCTGCAGACAATGAGCAGTTCTTC
NA,TRBD2,TRBJ2-7,TRBV19,CASSHLASGSHEQYF,TGTGCCAGTTCCCACCTGGCTAGCGGGAGCCACGAGCAGTACTTC
NA,NA,TRBJ1-4,TRBV19,CASSRVQGTNEKLFF,TGTGCCAGTAGCAGGGTGCAGGGGACGAATGAAAAACTGTTTTTT
NA,NA,TRBJ2-7,TRBV5-1,CASSLEGSYEQYF,TGCGCCAGCAGCTTGGAGGGGTCCTACGAGCAGTACTTC
NA,NA,TRBJ1-4,TRBV25-1,CASSDGNEKLFF,TGTGCCAGCAGTGACGGTAATGAAAAACTGTTTTTT
NA,TRBD2,TRBJ2-7,TRBV30,CAWGGLAGGGREQYF,TGTGCCTGGGGAGGACTAGCGGGCGGAGGTCGGGAGCAGTACTTC
NA,NA,TRBJ1-5,TRBV4-1,CASSSGDGNQPQHF,TGCGCCAGCAGTTCAGGGGACGGGAATCAGCCCCAGCATTTT
NA,TRBD2,TRBJ2-7,TRBV13,CASSLERDSYEQYF,TGTGCCAGCAGCTTGGAGCGGGATTCCTACGAGCAGTACTTC
NA,NA,TRBJ1-4,TRBV13,CASSREQNEKLFF,TGTGCCAGCAGCCGAGAGCAAAATGAAAAACTGTTTTTT
NA,NA,TRBJ2-3,TRBV18,CASSPLDRAESDTQYF,TGTGCCAGCTCACCACTGGACAGAGCAGAATCAGATACGCAGTATTTT
once,TRBD1,TRBJ2-1,TRBV7-3,CASSPGGFQFF,TGTGCCAGCAGCCCAGGGGGATTTCAGTTCTTC
NA,TRBD2,TRBJ2-2,TRBV7-9,CASSPMGLAGVRTGELFF,TGTGCCAGCAGCCCTATGGGGCTAGCGGGAGTTCGGACCGGGGAGCTGTTTTTT
NA,NA,TRBJ1-2,TRBV7-9,CASNFGGYGYTF,TGTGCCAGCAATTTCGGAGGTTATGGCTACACCTTC
NA,NA,TRBJ1-1,TRBV10-3,CAISEPTDSEAFF,TGTGCCATCAGTGAGCCTACGGACAGTGAAGCTTTCTTT
NA,NA,TRBJ2-7,TRBV5-1,CASAPGQNYYEQYF,TGCGCCAGCGCCCCTGGACAGAATTACTACGAGCAGTACTTC
NA,TRBD1,TRBJ1-2,TRBV5-1,CASSLDRGPHGYTF,TGCGCCAGCAGCTTGGACAGGGGGCCCCATGGCTACACCTTC
NA,NA,TRBJ1-3,TRBV9,CASSVEISSGNTIYF,TGTGCCAGCAGCGTAGAAATCAGCTCTGGAAACACCATATATTTT
NA,TRBD1,TRBJ2-1,TRBV5-1,CASSLGVGGQGGDEQFF,TGCGCCAGCAGCTTGGGGGTAGGGGGACAGGGTGGGGATGAGCAGTTCTTC
once,TRBD1,TRBJ2-2,TRBV2,CASRRGQGSNTGELFF,TGTGCCAGCAGAAGAGGACAGGGGTCGAACACCGGGGAGCTGTTTTTT
once,NA,TRBJ2-5,TRBV6-1,CASRQEETQYF,TGTGCCAGCAGACAGGAGGAGACCCAGTACTTC
NA,NA,TRBJ1-5,TRBV30,CAWSVNRNDQPQHF,TGTGCCTGGAGTGTAAACAGGAACGATCAGCCCCAGCATTTT